This entry features one TCR beta chain sequence. No antigen is known for it. As to time point: week 11, during vaccination. A 20-mer mutant IDH1 peptide at 300 ug was injected subcutaneously with topical imiquimod. These data belong to a study of a mutant IDH1 vaccine in newly diagnosed glioma. The wider study: Investigators started vaccination 4-6 weeks after radiotherapy alone, or with temozolomide cycles. Earlier care involved radiotherapy, temozolomide, or both, and the majority received both. Findings of the study overall: Vaccine-induced responses were seen in approximately 93% of patients, spanning several MHC alleles.

Some clones are missing from TCRdb's copy, which holds only in-frame ones; the method was immunoSEQ multiplex PCR. The sample contains roughly 130,000 clones, just under 80% of which appear only once. Germline trimming cut 0 bases from V and 10 bases from J; bases unmatched to any gene: 6. The CDR3 loop spans 16 amino acids. CDR1 SGDLS and CDR2 YYNGEE come from the germline V gene. The rearrangement uses TRBV9 and TRBJ2-1, with 14 positions matching TRBD2. Sequenced material: PBMCs, taken from a glioma patient whose treatment included an IDH1 peptide vaccine. The source is a man aged 35 to 55 with glioma. DNA for the CDR3: TGTGCCAGCAGCGTAGGGACTAGCGGGGGGATAGGGGAGCAGTTCTTC. It codes for CASSVGTSGGIGEQFF.